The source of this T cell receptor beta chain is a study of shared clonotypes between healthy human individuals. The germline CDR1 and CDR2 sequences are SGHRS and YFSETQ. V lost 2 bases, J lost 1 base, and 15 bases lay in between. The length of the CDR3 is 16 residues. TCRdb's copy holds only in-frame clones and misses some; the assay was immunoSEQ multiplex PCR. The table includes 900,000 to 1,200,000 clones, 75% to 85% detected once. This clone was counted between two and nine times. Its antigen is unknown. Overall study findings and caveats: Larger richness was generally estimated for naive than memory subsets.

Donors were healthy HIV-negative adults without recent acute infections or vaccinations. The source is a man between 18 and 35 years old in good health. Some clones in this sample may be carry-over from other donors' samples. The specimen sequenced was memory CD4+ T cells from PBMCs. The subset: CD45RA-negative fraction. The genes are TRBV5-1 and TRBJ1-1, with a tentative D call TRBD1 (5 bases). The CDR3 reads CASSFMAGGGNTEAFF. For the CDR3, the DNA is TGCGCCAGCAGCTTTATGGCAGGTGGGGGGAACACTGAAGCTTTCTTT.